Below, one TCR beta chain is given with its context. Antigen: not known. The CDR3 covers 14 residues. Trimming left V 5 bases short and J 0 bases short, with 10 bases between. The TRBV12-4/TRBJ1-2 clonotypes were amplified using barcode primers with ligated adaptors. TCRdb passed the multiplex PCR reads through MiXCR, listing each CDR3 protein once. Here the sample spans 1,300 or so distinct CDR3 sequences, 25% to 40% being singletons. Memory CD4+ cells were defined as CD4+CD45RO+CD25-. Study-wide points: About 13% of tumor Treg sequences matched naive CD4+ cells.

What was sequenced was memory CD4+ T cells sorted from blood. Subset defined: memory CD4+ T cells, CD4+CD45RO+CD25-. This sequence originates from a female donor with breast cancer. The chain uses TRBV12-3 or TRBV12-4 and TRBJ1-2, with a possible D match to TRBD1 (6 bases). CDR3 nucleotides: TGTGCCAGCAGTACCAGGGGAGCTAACTATGGCTACACCTTC. Protein product: CASSTRGANYGYTF.